The 18 T cell receptor beta chains below come from one sample, sequenced in a study of beta chain features in type 1 diabetes. TCRB transcripts that were expressed got sequenced, as all of the isolated RNA had been reverse transcribed. TCRdb's table, derived via immunoSEQ multiplex PCR, lists solely in-frame clones and lacks some. The sample lists 300,000 to 450,000 clones, 10% to 15% seen once, with more than 0.015% in the top ten. The specimen was naive CD4+ T cells from blood. These receptor sequences come from a man aged 18 to 30 in good health.

The genes are TRBV28 and TRBJ2-7, with TRBD1 as a possible D gene (6 bases). CDR3 length equals 13 residues. The V gene lost 5 bases and the J gene lost 2 bases, with 10 bases spanning the gap. Germline CDR1 is MDHEN and CDR2 is SYDVKM. CDR3 amino acids: CASSRQATYEQYF. CDR3 bases: TGTGCCAGCAGTAGACAGGCCACCTACGAGCAGTACTTC.

On this clone itself: In the same sample, other DNA sequences code for this CDR3. The chain carries TRBV7-9 and TRBJ1-2, with D hard to call. CDR1 and CDR2 from the germline V gene are SEHNR and FQNEAQ (reference sequence). V lost 5 bases, J lost 2 bases, and 12 bases lay in between. The CDR3 length is 14 residues. The CDR3, as DNA: TGTGCCAGCAGCCCCCGGACGGGAAACTATGGCTACACCTTC. Protein sequence: CASSPRTGNYGYTF.

This clone was counted at least ten times. The CDR3 nucleotides read TGCGCCAGCAGCCATCTAGCGTTCAATGAGCAGTTCTTC. The encoded protein is CASSHLAFNEQFF. V is TRBV4-3 and J is TRBJ2-1, with a possible D match to TRBD2 (6 bases). This CDR3 has 13 residues. Per the germline V gene, CDR1 is LGHNA and CDR2 is YSLEER. Deletions cut 3 bases from V and 6 bases from J, with 9 bases between.

This clone has just a few counts. This chain joins TRBV7-8 and TRBJ2-1; D perhaps matches TRBD2 (5 bases). Germline V gene sequence: CDR1 SGHVS, CDR2 FQNEAQ. This CDR3 contains 14 residues. V lost 0 bases and J lost 10, with 13 bases in between. CDR3 region: CASSLAPLRLEQFF. DNA for the CDR3: TGTGCCAGCAGCTTAGCCCCTTTAAGACTAGAGCAGTTCTTC.

The chain couples TRBV28 to TRBJ1-5, with D tentatively TRBD1 (5 bases). Per the germline V gene, CDR1 is MDHEN and CDR2 is SYDVKM. This CDR3 comprises 14 residues. V was shortened by 5 bases and J by 0 bases, with 8 bases between the two germline ends. The CDR3 is CASSRQFSNQPQHF. CDR3 coding DNA: TGTGCCAGCAGTAGACAGTTTAGCAATCAGCCCCAGCATTTT. Variable domain in full (rest from reference TRBV28 and TRBJ1-5): DVKVTQSSRYLVKRTGEKVFLECVQDMDHENMFWYRQDPGLGLRLIYFSYDVKMKEKGDIPEGYSVSREKKERFSLILESASTNQTSMYLCASSRQFSNQPQHFGDGTRLSIL.

This clone was detected only a few times. This chain connects TRBV29-1 to TRBJ1-1; a weak D match, TRBD1 (6 bases). Germline loops: CDR1 SQVTM, CDR2 ANQGSEA. Trimming removed 8 bases from V and 1 base from J, with 14 bases in between. There are 13 residues in the CDR3. The CDR3 DNA is TGCAGCTCAAACAGGGACGAGAACACTGAAGCTTTCTTT. This translates into CSSNRDENTEAFF.

This clone came up a few times. This chain uses TRBV6-1 with TRBJ2-1; 8 bases are shared with TRBD2. After removal of 6 bases from V and 7 bases from J, the junction contained 8 bases not matched to a gene. Germline CDR1 MNHNS, CDR2 SASEGT. This CDR3 is built from 14 residues. CDR3 DNA: TGTGCCAGCAGAAGCGCGGGAGGTATAAATGAGCAGTTCTTC. Its translation is CASRSAGGINEQFF.

This sequence joins TRBV28 and TRBJ1-1; a weak D match, TRBD1 (5 bases). CDR3 length: 12 residues. Trimming left V 7 bases short and J 3 bases short, with 9 bases between. In germline, CDR1 is MDHEN, CDR2 SYDVKM. CDR3 loop: CASKVTDTEAFF. CDR3 coding DNA: TGTGCCAGCAAGGTGACAGACACTGAAGCTTTCTTT.

The J gene is TRBJ2-1, the V gene TRBV5-1; no clear D gene. V was clipped by 0 bases and J by 10 bases, with 5 bases between them. CDR3 length: 11 residues. The germline gives CDR1 SGHRS, CDR2 YFSETQ. CDR3 loop: CASSLAGEQFF. CDR3 DNA: TGCGCCAGCAGCTTGGCTGGCGAGCAGTTCTTC.

This chain uses TRBV7-9 with TRBJ2-1, with D maybe TRBD2 (6 bases). Germline V gene lookup returns CDR1 SEHNR and CDR2 FQNEAQ (reference sequence). The CDR3 is 19 amino acids. Trimming removed 2 bases at V and 0 bases at J, with 20 bases between. The CDR3 bases are TGTGCCAGCAGCTTATCAGCTAGCGCACGTCCTAGCTCCTACAATGAGCAGTTCTTC. Translating gives CASSLSASARPSSYNEQFF.

This clone has a handful of counts. The chain carries TRBV7-2 and TRBJ2-3, with 9 bases lining up with TRBD1. The CDR3 loop spans 17 amino acids. From germline, CDR1 is SGHTA and CDR2 FQGNSA. Trimming took 4 bases from V and 1 from J; bases not matched to a gene: 9. In nucleotides, the CDR3 is TGTGCCAGCAGCTCGGGACAGGGTATAGCGGGCACAGATACGCAGTATTTT. Its translation is CASSSGQGIAGTDTQYF.

The chain uses TRBV5-1 and TRBJ1-2; D not certain. This CDR3 has 15 amino acids. Deletions cut 2 bases from V and 3 bases from J, with 14 bases between. Germline V lookup: CDR1 SGHRS, CDR2 YFSETQ. The CDR3 nucleotides are TGCGCCAGCAGCTTCTCGACGACTGGAGACTATGGCTACACCTTC. It specifies CASSFSTTGDYGYTF.

In its sample, this clone was seen a few times. The rearrangement uses TRBV7-9 and TRBJ1-2; 7 bases fit TRBD1. CDR1 and CDR2 (germline): SEHNR, FQNEAQ (reference sequence). V lost 2 bases, J lost 4 bases, and 4 bases stayed unmatched. The CDR3 extends over 14 amino acids. The CDR3 here is CASSLTTGVYGYTF. The CDR3 DNA sequence: TGTGCCAGCAGCTTAACCACAGGGGTCTATGGCTACACCTTC.

This clone was detected only a few times. The chain joins TRBV28 to TRBJ2-1; 12 bases agree with TRBD1. V shed 7 bases and J 9 bases; nucleotides not matched to a gene: 10. Per germline, CDR1 MDHEN and CDR2 SYDVKM. CDR3 length: 15 amino acids. The CDR3 sequence: CASNPPGQGAGEQFF. As DNA, the CDR3 is TGTGCCAGCAACCCCCCGGGACAGGGGGCGGGTGAGCAGTTCTTC.

This clone was seen more than once but under ten times. The V and J genes are TRBV7-2 and TRBJ2-3; TRBD2 matches at 13 bases. Looked up from germline, CDR1 is SGHTA and CDR2 is FQGNSA. The CDR3 runs 17 residues. With V trimmed by 4 bases and J by 9 bases, 13 bases remained unmatched. CDR3 sequence (DNA): TGTGCCAGCAGCTCCCAGATTACTAGCGGGAGGGCCAGGACGCAGTATTTT. Translation: CASSSQITSGRARTQYF.

This clone was recorded a few times. The rearrangement uses TRBV18 and TRBJ2-7, with 7 positions matching TRBD1. The ends lost 3 bases at V and 2 bases at J; junction bases unmatched: 1. This CDR3 contains 13 residues. CDR1 KGHSH and CDR2 LQKENI come from the germline V gene. The CDR3 region is CASSPTGTYEQYF. CDR3 nucleotide sequence: TGTGCCAGCTCACCGACAGGGACCTACGAGCAGTACTTC.

This clone was seen ten or more times. The chain carries TRBV28 and TRBJ2-7, with unresolved D. Germline V gene sequence: CDR1 MDHEN, CDR2 SYDVKM. The length of the CDR3 is 12 residues. The V end lost 4 bases, the J end lost 3 bases, and 7 bases lay between the germline ends. The CDR3 region is CASSWSVYEQYF. The CDR3 coding sequence is TGTGCCAGCAGTTGGTCGGTCTACGAGCAGTACTTC. The variable domain in full, completed from reference TRBV28 and TRBJ2-7, reads DVKVTQSSRYLVKRTGEKVFLECVQDMDHENMFWYRQDPGLGLRLIYFSYDVKMKEKGDIPEGYSVSREKKERFSLILESASTNQTSMYLCASSWSVYEQYFGPGTRLTVT.

The genes are TRBV9 and TRBJ1-2; possible D gene TRBD1, 5 bases. The CDR3 runs 13 residues. Trimming took off 5 bases at V and 4 bases at J, with 12 bases between the two ends. The V gene's germline CDR1 is SGDLS and CDR2 YYNGEE. This CDR3 is CASSPDSFYGYTF. CDR3 DNA sequence: TGTGCCAGCAGTCCTGACAGCTTCTATGGCTACACCTTC. Full variable domain (remainder filled in from reference TRBV9 and TRBJ1-2): DSGVTQTPKHLITATGQRVTLRCSPRSGDLSVYWYQQSLDQGLQFLIQYYNGEERAKGNILERFSAQQFPDLHSELNLSSLELGDSALYFCASSPDSFYGYTFGSGTRLTVV.